This T cell receptor beta chain was sequenced during a study of naive and memory T cell subsets. V lost 1 base, J lost 1 base, and 2 bases stayed unmatched. CDR3 length: 16 residues. Germline CDR1 is SGHRS and CDR2 is YFSETQ. Both TRBC1 and TRBC2 were covered by a beta constant-region primer of two equimolar oligonucleotides. The ligated cDNA underwent four PCR rounds using SP2 and nested alpha and beta constant-region primers. Each CDR3 protein is one row after TCRdb ran MiXCR on the UMI-ligation and nested PCR reads. Here the sample spans just over 80,000 distinct CDR3 sequences, around 9% being singletons.

The chain uses TRBV5-1 and TRBJ2-3; 11 bases line up with TRBD2. The receptor was isolated from a human donor in good health. The material sequenced was naive CD8+ T cells from blood. CDR3 protein: CASSLRLAGRTDTQYF. In DNA form, the CDR3 reads TGCGCCAGCAGCTTGAGACTAGCGGGACGCACAGATACGCAGTATTTT.